Below, 21 T cell receptor beta chains from the same sample are listed, as sequenced in a study of T cells in Graves' hyperthyroidism and ophthalmopathy. Amplification of TCR beta CDR3 regions used RNA as the template. TCR CDR3 regions were first amplified by RT-PCR with HTBI primers. TCRdb passed the multiplex PCR reads through MiXCR, listing each CDR3 protein once. The table records 600,000 or so distinct CDR3 sequences, around 16% of them present only once. Sequences were obtained from blood. The origin of the receptors is a woman younger than 45 with Graves' hyperthyroidism.

There are a few counts of this clonotype. The J gene is TRBJ1-1, the V gene TRBV12-3 or TRBV12-4; unclear D gene. This CDR3 contains 13 residues. Trimming removed 7 bases from V and 6 bases from J, with 15 bases in between. This CDR3 reads CASKNTAVAEAFF. In nucleotides, the CDR3 is TGTGCCAGCAAAAACACGGCCGTGGCTGAAGCTTTCTTT.

This clonotype was recorded many times. The chain joins TRBV27 to TRBJ2-1; D perhaps matches TRBD1 (6 bases). The CDR3 spans 10 residues. The V gene's germline CDR1 is MNHEY and CDR2 SMNVEV (reference sequence). V gave up 10 bases and J gave up 8 bases, with 9 bases separating them. CDR3 DNA sequence: TGTGCCACCAACAGGGATGAGCAGTTCTTC. Amino acid sequence: CATNRDEQFF.

This clonotype has ten or more counts. This chain connects TRBV20-1 to TRBJ2-7; 7 bases agree with TRBD2. The germline gives CDR1 DFQATT, CDR2 SNEGSKA (reference sequence). CDR3 length: 13 residues. After removal of 6 bases from V and 0 bases from J, the junction contained 5 bases not matched to a gene. The CDR3 region is CSAVGGSSYEQYF. CDR3 sequence (DNA): TGCAGTGCCGTGGGGGGGAGCTCCTACGAGCAGTACTTC.

The rearrangement links TRBV6-2 or TRBV6-3 to TRBJ2-7; TRBD1 might be the D (6 bases). Germline loops: CDR1 MNHEY, CDR2 SVGEGT. V was pared by 8 bases and J by 3 bases, with 11 bases between. CDR3 length equals 12 residues. This CDR3 is CASQDRFYEQYF. The CDR3 coding sequence is TGTGCCAGCCAGGACAGATTCTACGAGCAGTACTTC.

This chain connects TRBV19 to TRBJ1-4; 7 positions agree with TRBD1. The V segment lost 9 bases and the J segment 8 bases; nucleotides outside the gene matches: 15. This CDR3 is 15 amino acids long. Germline V CDR1 and CDR2: LNHDA, SQIVND (reference sequence). CDR3 sequence: CASAAFEGAEEKLFF. Written as DNA, the CDR3 is TGTGCCAGCGCGGCTTTTGAGGGGGCAGAGGAAAAACTGTTTTTT.

This clonotype showed up many times. Here the CDR3 DNA reads TGTGCCAGCAGAATTATCGACAGGTCGAACACCGGGGAGCTGTTTTTT. It is translated as CASRIIDRSNTGELFF. The J gene is TRBJ2-2, the V gene TRBV28; a weak D match, TRBD1 (6 bases). The CDR3 spans 16 residues. CDR1 MDHEN and CDR2 SYDVKM come from the germline V gene. Trimming shortened V by 6 bases and J by 0 bases, and 14 bases separated the two germline ends.

V usage is TRBV30 and J usage is TRBJ2-3; D gene ambiguous. V was shortened by 0 bases and J by 7 bases, with 8 bases between the two germline ends. The CDR3 runs to 12 residues. Germline CDR1 GTSNPN, CDR2 SVGIG (reference sequence). The CDR3 nucleotides read TGTGCCTGGAGTGTAAGTCGTAATACGCAGTATTTT. Translating gives CAWSVSRNTQYF.

The table lists this clonotype with many counts. The chain couples TRBV12-3 or TRBV12-4 to TRBJ1-2; the D is unclear. The CDR3 covers 13 residues. V lost 3 bases and J lost 8, with 13 bases in between. The CDR3 coding sequence is TGTGCCAGCAGTTTTGACCGCACCGGCGGCTACACCTTC. It specifies CASSFDRTGGYTF.

This clonotype was found a few times. The rearrangement links TRBV29-1 to TRBJ1-5; maybe TRBD1 (6 bases). The CDR3 loop spans 13 amino acids. V lost 3 bases and J 5 bases, leaving 11 bases between the germline ends. Germline V gives CDR1 SQVTM, CDR2 ANQGSEA. CDR3 loop: CSVEGAGDQPQHF. CDR3 coding DNA: TGCAGCGTTGAGGGGGCGGGGGATCAGCCCCAGCATTTT. Based on the CDR3 plus reference TRBV29-1 and TRBJ1-5, the full variable domain is SAVISQKPSRDICQRGTSLTIQCQVDSQVTMMFWYRQQPGQSLTLIATANQGSEATYESGFVIDKFPISRPNLTFSTLTVSNMSPEDSSIYLCSVEGAGDQPQHFGDGTRLSIL.

The gene calls are TRBV5-1 and TRBJ2-4, with TRBD2 matching over 8 bases. Trimming removed 5 bases from V and 1 base from J; junction bases left unmatched: 8. Germline-derived CDR1 and CDR2 are SGHRS and YFSETQ. This CDR3 contains 16 residues. The CDR3 region has the DNA TGCGCCAGCAGTCAGGGGCAGCGGGAGGCCAAAAACATTCAGTACTTC. Translation: CASSQGQREAKNIQYF.

This clonotype was recorded a few times. Sequence at one end of the junction differs from germline and may be a read error. The J gene is TRBJ1-1, the V gene TRBV29-1, with 9 bases identical to TRBD1. The germline CDR1 and CDR2 sequences are SQVTM and ANQGSEA. There are 14 residues in the CDR3. The CDR3 here is CSVRGTGMNTEVFF. The CDR3 DNA sequence: TGCAGCGTCCGCGGGACAGGGATGAACACTGAAGTTTTCTTT.

Ten or more counts support this clonotype. The chain recombines TRBV7-2 with TRBJ2-7; D is unresolved. Germline lookup yields CDR1 SGHTA and CDR2 FQGNSA. CDR3 size: 13 residues. Trimming removed 5 bases from V and 2 bases from J, with 10 bases in between. CDR3 nucleotides: TGTGCCAGCAGCCCCTTTCCCGCCTACGAGCAGTACTTC. This gives the protein CASSPFPAYEQYF.

This clonotype has at least ten counts. The rearrangement joins TRBV29-1 to TRBJ2-3; 7 bases match TRBD2. Germline V gives CDR1 SQVTM, CDR2 ANQGSEA. The CDR3 runs to 13 residues. J was trimmed by 2 bases and V by 6 bases; bases with no gene match: 5. CDR3 bases: TGCAGCGTCCGGACTAGATTCACAGATACGCAGTATTTT. Translated, it gives CSVRTRFTDTQYF.

This clonotype was detected a few times. The J gene is TRBJ2-3, the V gene TRBV27; D gene uncertain. V was clipped by 9 bases and J by 2 bases, with 12 bases between them. The CDR3 totals 13 residues. Germline CDR1 is MNHEY and CDR2 is SMNVEV (reference sequence). CDR3 residues: CASNPRNTDTQYF. DNA for the CDR3: TGTGCCAGTAACCCAAGGAACACAGATACGCAGTATTTT.

V gene TRBV7-6 combines with J gene TRBJ2-1; 9 bases map to TRBD2. Germline-derived CDR1 and CDR2 are SGHVS and FNYEAQ. The CDR3 has 18 amino acids. V lost 1 base and J lost 8; bases outside the gene matches: 15. This chain's CDR3 is CASSLEPAGGPMGDEQFF. The CDR3 DNA reads as TGTGCCAGCAGCTTAGAGCCGGCGGGAGGGCCCATGGGGGATGAGCAGTTCTTC.

This chain uses TRBV25-1 with TRBJ2-3, with no clear D. This CDR3 has 13 residues. Trimming removed 6 bases at V and 2 bases at J, with 9 bases between. CDR1 is MGHDK and CDR2 is SYGVNS in the germline V gene. The CDR3 nucleotides read TGTGCCAGCAGCGCAACTAACACAGATACGCAGTATTTT. This gives the protein CASSATNTDTQYF. The whole variable domain, remainder taken from reference TRBV25-1 and TRBJ2-3, is EADIYQTPRYLVIGTGKKITLECSQTMGHDKMYWYQQDPGMELHLIHYSYGVNSTEKGDLSSESTVSRIRTEHFPLTLESARPSHTSQYLCASSATNTDTQYFGPGTRLTVL.

This chain joins TRBV4-1 and TRBJ1-1; 9 positions match TRBD1. The germline V gene encodes CDR1 MGHRA and CDR2 YSYEKL. The CDR3 loop spans 15 amino acids. V was clipped by 4 bases and J by 7 bases; unmatched bases: 10. The CDR3 region is CASSLRDRVNDEAFF. CDR3 nucleotide sequence: TGCGCCAGCAGCCTCCGGGACAGGGTAAATGATGAAGCTTTCTTT.

As to this clonotype: Just one base apart from a much larger clone, this may be a read error. This chain joins TRBV20-1 and TRBJ2-1, with a weak D call TRBD2 (5 bases). Germline values: CDR1 DFQATT, CDR2 SNEGSKA (reference sequence). The CDR3 runs to 17 residues. V was shortened by 4 bases and J by 9 bases, with 28 bases between the two germline ends. CDR3 in amino acids: CSAKILWRLVGVPEQFF. CDR3 bases: TGCAGTGCTAAGATTTTGTGGCGGCTAGTGGGAGTTCCTGAGCAGTTCTTC.

This clonotype was found many times. The chain combines TRBV6-1 with TRBJ2-1; 7 bases are a match to TRBD1. The germline gives CDR1 MNHNS, CDR2 SASEGT. The V and J ends lost 7 bases and 8 bases, in that order; junction bases with no gene match: 11. This CDR3 comprises 14 residues. The CDR3 sequence is CASNPQQGPDEQFF. DNA of the CDR3: TGTGCCAGCAACCCCCAACAGGGGCCCGATGAGCAGTTCTTC.

This clonotype was seen more than once but under ten times. V and J are TRBV7-3 and TRBJ2-1, with 10 bases identical to TRBD2. V lost 2 bases to trimming and J lost 5 bases; unmatched junction nucleotides: 12. This CDR3 has 18 amino acids. Germline lookup yields CDR1 SGHTA and CDR2 FQGTGA. In nucleotides, the CDR3 is TGTGCCAGCAGCTTAGGGCTAGCGGGAGTTGGCATCCACAATGAGCAGTTCTTC. Its protein product is CASSLGLAGVGIHNEQFF.

The CDR3 loop is CASSQERGQQYF. CDR3 nucleotide sequence: TGCGCCAGCAGCCAAGAACGGGGACAGCAGTATTTT. The chain couples TRBV4-1 to TRBJ2-3; perhaps TRBD1 as D (6 bases). V lost 0 bases to trimming and J lost 11 bases, with 9 bases between them. Germline V gene data show CDR1 as MGHRA and CDR2 as YSYEKL. The CDR3 totals 12 residues.